This T cell receptor (beta chain) stems from a study of blood T cell repertoires in COVID-19. Study context: Sites in the United States, Italy and Spain provided acute and convalescent COVID-19 samples. T cells, B-cell-depleted T cells, or PBMCs provided the cDNA or gDNA that served as material.

As originally analysed: Amplified reference gene primers provided the basis for estimating nucleated cell counts. Assay used: immunoSEQ multiplex PCR; TCRdb lists only in-frame clones, some missing. V and J calls and clone size are copied from that table; D and trimming were computed from the DNA. The sample contains around 300,000 clones, about 85% of which appear only once. The junction had 6 bases not matched to a gene; V was cut back by 0 bases and J by 7 bases. The CDR3 runs 15 residues. Looked up from germline, CDR1 is LGHNA and CDR2 is YNFKEQ. This sequence was found in a man between 18 and 35 years old with active or convalescent COVID-19. V and J are TRBV4-2 and TRBJ2-7; 10 bases map to TRBD2. The sequenced sample was peripheral blood. The CDR3 region is CASSQDPSGRNEQYF. CDR3 nucleotides: TGTGCCAGCAGCCAAGATCCTAGCGGGAGAAATGAGCAGTACTTC.